Listed here is a single T cell receptor (beta chain). Its antigen remains undetermined. No base quality values were provided; no much bigger clone lies one nucleotide off. The cohort was made up of 666 healthy bone marrow donors. All cohort members were sampled while nominally healthy, although unrecorded immune exposures were likely present. The donor was CMV seropositive and belonged to the group of some 290 seropositive cohort members. Each donor provided a peripheral blood sample, and peripheral blood mononuclear cells were used for TCR beta sequencing. Genomic DNA was extracted from the blood cell samples with the Qiagen DNeasy Blood Extraction Kit. These data originate in a study of cytomegalovirus exposure and HLA in healthy donors (dated by TCRdb to the late 2010s). Regarding the research as a whole: An earlier analysis of several hundred of the donors reported 276 Gb of sequence data and 117 million unique TCR beta sequences obtained from approximately 180 million T cells. An early release that covered more than 550 HLA-typed donors contained approximately 300 gigabases of sequencing data and about 84 million unique TCR sequences. Donor age, sex, ethnicity and CMV serostatus were compiled together with the repertoire data. In a later analysis, previously published TCR beta repertoires from 550 to 750 donors were re-analyzed and high-resolution HLA genotyping was added so that TCR occurrence patterns could be studied. Typing coverage differed by locus: A, B, C, DRB1 and DQB1 were typed in about 620-640 donors, DQA1 in 522, DPA1 in roughly 590, and DPB1 in 450 to 480. Rather than using new phenotypic data, the later analysis identified candidate immune exposures from TCR beta sequences and from how often those sequences occurred across donors. The study was designed to test whether signatures of past pathogen exposure could be identified by cataloging public T cell receptors. Among the roughly 430 genotyped donors, roughly 80% belonged to the genetic ancestry cluster associated with self-reported Caucasian donors. A later genetic analysis used genome-wide SNP genotypes for about 55% of the 666 donors, treating that subset as a discovery cohort. About five DR-DQ haplotypes were handled as single units for association and clustering because linkage in the cohort was strong. A separate validation cohort of 100 to 150 different subjects was used in addition to the approximately 610-subject first cohort. An earlier analysis of approximately 580 of the donors used high-throughput TCR beta sequencing to judge whether each TCR beta V gene segment behaved as functional or pseudogenic. The study used immunosequencing to profile the T cell repertoires of 670 or so subjects and linked those repertoires to cytomegalovirus serostatus. Every discovery cohort repertoire had been produced on one sequencing platform. HLA typing included class I and class II loci at four-digit resolution. Among roughly 400 genotyped donors of the cohort, an average of roughly 230,000 unique TCR beta nucleotide sequences was sequenced per donor, of which 15% to 20% were non-productive. The study combined high-throughput TCR immunosequencing, statistical association of individual TCRs with disease status, and machine learning to predict cytomegalovirus infection status.

General findings and caveats noted by the study authors: A further reported finding was that TCR beta sequences accurately predicted the HLA-A and HLA-B alleles for most subjects in the first cohort. The 87-base-pair reads could not distinguish some IMGT-functional V segments, including TRBV6-2 and TRBV6-3, so those segments were excluded. Sequencing depth was assumed to be roughly uniform across donors in the presence/absence analyses, though that assumption may not hold. Linkage disequilibrium might explain the correlated functional status among segregating V segments, but an unknown experimental factor could not be ruled out. While some public TCRs were present in many individuals, most TCR sequences turned up only very rarely across donors. A group of highly shared sequence variants was considered likely to be a technical artifact of the sequencing pipeline. Assigning TCR associations to individual alleles was difficult when HLA alleles, especially DR and DQ, strongly co-occurred. An association between a missense DCLRE1C variant and V-gene and J-gene trimming of TCR beta chains was found in a later genetic analysis and replicated in an independent cohort. In this cohort, only TCR beta chains were sequenced, and detectable features were limited by the absence of alpha or paired-chain data. The authors suggested that the approach could potentially be generalized to other disease states and immunological phenotypes. Seventeen rarely observed V segments, including chromosome 9 orphons, were excluded from the earlier analysis of several hundred of the donors because counts were too low. A later analysis found that TCR association rates varied across HLA loci, with DRB1 alleles showing the most associated TCRs and HLA-C alleles the fewest. Most CMV-associated TCR beta chains appeared to be HLA-restricted in a later analysis, and the HLA associations seemed to be driven largely by CMV exposure. The only immune exposure information available for the cohort was CMV serostatus. In an earlier analysis of 450 to 750 of the donors, most TCR beta V segments appeared in productive rearrangements about 87% or about 30% of the time, broadly matching IMGT annotations. According to a later analysis, parvovirus B19, influenza, CMV and Epstein-Barr virus appeared linked to several top co-occurrence clusters. The study gave a list of 150 to 200 TCR beta chains associated with cytomegalovirus. Because some donors lacked HLA typing at each locus, the association tests relied only on the typed subset. A later genetic analysis reported fewer N-insertions in productive TCRs among donors in an Asian-associated ancestry cluster than the 666-donor mean. In a later analysis, HLA-associated TCR beta chains showed more clonal expansion and lower generation probabilities than non-associated chains that were equally common. The classifier was reported to diagnose cytomegalovirus status with high specificity and sensitivity in both the original cohort and the validation cohort. A few of the identified cytomegalovirus-associated TCR beta chains were confirmed in vitro to be specific for cytomegalovirus antigens. At a false discovery rate of 0.05, a later analysis linked some 18,000 TCR beta sequences to specific HLA alleles.

Libraries were made using the immunoSEQ multiplex PCR assay. A mixture of 60 forward primers for TCR Vbeta segments and 13 reverse primers for TCR Jbeta segments was used in the multiplex PCR. The CDR3 region of rearranged TCR beta genes was amplified from genomic DNA by a multiplex PCR assay. The amplified TCR beta libraries were sequenced on the Illumina HiSeq System as 87-base-pair reads. In the source study's methods: In a later analysis, around 80 million unique TCR beta chains were counted across the roughly 610 repertoires, and approximately 11 million of these chains were shared by at least two donors. To remove PCR and sequencing errors, raw reads were error-corrected and collapsed into unique sequences using a nearest-neighbor algorithm that merged closely related sequences. Alignment of CDR3 sequences to IMGT reference sequences was used to assign V, D and J gene segments. For a sequence to be retained, a match of at least six nucleotides to both a V gene segment and a J gene segment was required. A rearrangement was called productive if the CDR3 had no stop codons and remained in frame with V and J, and every other rearrangement was called non-productive. CDR3 was defined according to IMGT convention as the region running from the second conserved V-encoded cysteine to the conserved J-encoded phenylalanine. The earlier analysis of more than 450 of the donors excluded sequences that lacked an unambiguous match to a single V gene segment. An earlier analysis of fewer than 750 of the donors classified V segments as functional when productive rearrangements were above 56.7% and as segregating when the standard deviation between donors was above 5%. A statistical classification framework was built for diagnosing cytomegalovirus status from the catalog of TCR beta chain sequences. In a later analysis, V and J genes were assigned by comparing TCR nucleotide sequences against IMGT/GENE-DB human TR gene sequences. A later analysis assigned CDR3 sequences and most-parsimonious VDJ recombination scenarios with the TCRdist pipeline. In a later analysis, each TCR beta chain was defined by its CDR3 amino acid sequence together with its V-gene family, and reads lacking a unique V-gene family were excluded. In a later analysis, approximately 640 highly shared, low-generation-probability nucleotide sequences were removed to address suspected cross-contamination and a sequencing artifact. In a later analysis, a clonal expansion index was calculated for each public chain from normalized within-repertoire ranks of inferred template counts. A later analysis computed generation probabilities with a VDJ recombination model fitted to out-of-frame rearrangements, and checked the results against IGoR. Hypergeometric tests were used in a later analysis to score TCR-TCR, TCR-HLA and TCR-CMV co-occurrence, with a repertoire-size bias correction applied to the TCR pairs. A later analysis estimated false discovery rates by permuting HLA or CMV assignments 20 times. In a later analysis, co-occurring TCRs were grouped using DBSCAN, with TCRdist sequence similarity added in when clustering inside HLA-allele-positive subsets. Co-occurrence clustering excluded repertoires with fewer than 30,000 or more than 120,000 public chains, plus five with anomalous nucleotide sharing. Imported from immuneACCESS, the table was reduced by TCRdb to in-frame sequences with V and J called. These copies leave out some clones; in studies compared against another copy, an unresolved V gene accounts for under half, and the cause of the remainder is not known. The V and J calls and clone size were taken over from that table, and D and trimming were inferred from the DNA. The table for this sample lists approximately 110,000 clones; around two thirds of them were counted only once. The ten largest clonotypes hold nearly 8.5% of the sample.

Cut back by 0 bases and 5 bases, the V and J ends lie 11 bases apart. Spanning cysteine to phenylalanine, the CDR3 consists of 14 amino acids. The entry retains the CDR3 DNA only, 42 bases that are in frame from base 1. The germline V gene specifies SGDLS as CDR1 and YYNGEE as CDR2. The specimen sequenced was PBMCs. The source of this sequence is a woman between 35 and 50 years old in good health and CMV-seropositive. The V gene is TRBV9 and the J gene is TRBJ1-2, with no D gene named confidently. The CDR3 reads CASSVALEGYGYTF. The DNA is as follows: TGTGCCAGCAGCGTAGCTCTAGAGGGTTATGGCTACACCTTC.